This TCR beta chain appears in the sequencing data of a study of human T cells and chemical hapten exposure. The wider study: DPC at 0.01% went onto the upper back in patch tests, read at 6 days.

This clonotype was seen at least ten times. Antigen unknown. Unique molecular identifiers were attached to individual cDNA molecules within the library. MiXCR, run by TCRdb on the RACE reads, gives a single entry per CDR3 protein. The table includes about 360,000 distinct CDR3 sequences, 4.8% detected once. Time point given: patch test 1, 2 weeks after DPC sensitization. This sample's treatment: therapeutic diphenylcyclopropenone sensitization with weekly scalp DPC. Each patch test followed a blood draw. Trimming at V came to 0 bases and at J to 4 bases, leaving 6 bases not matched to a gene. CDR1 and CDR2 (germline): MNHNY, SVGAGI (reference sequence). The CDR3 is made up of 16 amino acids. Findings of the study overall: Among TCRs, those above 1 in 1000 frequency were unaffected by DPC sensitization.

The source is a woman aged 45-65 years with alopecia areata. Some clones in this sample may be carry-over from other donors' samples. The specimen was whole blood, collected in connection with sensitization to the hapten diphenylcyclopropenone (DPC). This sequence joins TRBV6-6 and TRBJ2-3, with 8 positions matching TRBD1. CDR3 coding DNA: TGTGCCAGCAGTTACTCCCCGGGACAGGTTTCAGATACGCAGTATTTT. Its protein product is CASSYSPGQVSDTQYF.